Listed below are T cell receptor beta chains from one sample, sequenced in a study of T cells in Graves' hyperthyroidism and ophthalmopathy. TCRdb re-called the multiplex PCR reads through MiXCR, storing one row per CDR3 protein. The sample lists a few hundred thousand distinct CDR3 sequences; about 15% were seen once. The sequencing input was blood. The receptors were sampled from a young woman with Graves' hyperthyroidism. CDR3s include the opening cysteine and the closing phenylalanine or tryptophan. The D gene is left open where the match is weak.

D gene,V gene,J gene,CDR3 protein
TRBD1,TRBV7-2,TRBJ2-6,CASSLATGVNSGANVLTF
TRBD2,TRBV5-1,TRBJ2-1,CASSSTSGTLNEQFF
TRBD1,TRBV12-3/TRBV12-4,TRBJ2-7,CASSPRQGLGYEQYF
TRBD2,TRBV28,TRBJ2-7,CASSPTGLAGIYEQYF
.,TRBV20-1,TRBJ2-7,CSATNLRDSSSYEQYF
TRBD1,TRBV12-3/TRBV12-4,TRBJ2-1,CASSHVPGQGSGEQFF
.,TRBV20-1,TRBJ2-5,CSARELGLRETQYF
.,TRBV10-3,TRBJ2-1,CAISPQGAGGYNEQFF
TRBD1,TRBV20-1,TRBJ2-7,CSAREGSGQAYEQYF
.,TRBV28,TRBJ1-5,CASSGLGVDQPQHF
.,TRBV9,TRBJ1-4,CASSVNPTDEKLFF
.,TRBV5-1,TRBJ2-7,CASRASYEQYF
.,TRBV2,TRBJ2-6,CASSEEFSSLGTF
TRBD2,TRBV29-1,TRBJ2-1,CSATSGSWNEQFF